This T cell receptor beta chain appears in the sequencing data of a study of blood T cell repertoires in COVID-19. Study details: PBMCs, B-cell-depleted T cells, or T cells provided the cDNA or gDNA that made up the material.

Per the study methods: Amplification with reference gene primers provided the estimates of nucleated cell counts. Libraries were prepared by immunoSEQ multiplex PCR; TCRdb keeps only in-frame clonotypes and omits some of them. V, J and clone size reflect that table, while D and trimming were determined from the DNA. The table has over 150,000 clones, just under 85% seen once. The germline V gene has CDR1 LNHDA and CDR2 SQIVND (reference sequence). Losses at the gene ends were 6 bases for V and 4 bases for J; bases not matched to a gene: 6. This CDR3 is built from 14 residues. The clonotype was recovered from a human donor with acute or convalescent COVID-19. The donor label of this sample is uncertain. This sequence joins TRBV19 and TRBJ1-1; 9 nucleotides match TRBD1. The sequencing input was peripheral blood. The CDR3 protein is CASRATGQGTEAFF. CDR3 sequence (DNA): TGTGCCAGTAGGGCTACGGGACAGGGCACTGAAGCTTTCTTT.